The clone carrying this T cell receptor (beta chain) was counted only a few times. The data are from a study of beta chain features in type 1 diabetes. Study-level information: Cells sorted and examined across all samples totaled 90 million to 120 million.

Trimming removed 3 bases from V and 5 bases from J; junction bases left unmatched: 3. The CDR3 loop spans 13 amino acids. Germline loops: CDR1 SGHTA, CDR2 FQGTGA. Expressed TCRB transcripts were sequenced after all isolated RNA was converted to cDNA. Regulatory, naive and central memory T cell samples averaged around 3.5 million reads. Generated by immunoSEQ multiplex PCR, the TCRdb table keeps only in-frame clones and is missing some. The table lists fewer than 900,000 clones, about 17% of them singletons, with around 0.02% in the top ten. Sequencing was carried out using naive CD4+ T cells from blood. The chain links TRBV7-3 to TRBJ2-5, with 7 bases matching TRBD1. This TCR derives from a woman aged 18-29 years in good health. CDR3 amino acids: CASSFRGSETQYF. In nucleotides, the CDR3 is TGTGCCAGCAGCTTCAGGGGGTCGGAGACCCAGTACTTC.